The 13 T cell receptor beta chains given below trace back to one sample, sequenced in a study of T cell changes during pregnancy in multiple sclerosis. Clones were read by immunoSEQ multiplex PCR, and TCRdb kept only the in-frame ones, dropping some. The table includes about 21,000 clones, approximately 89% detected once. The input for sequencing was CD4+ T cells from peripheral blood mononuclear cells, taken in the third trimester of pregnancy. The origin of the receptors is a female donor with multiple sclerosis, enrolled in a pregnancy study.

The V and J genes are TRBV11-2 and TRBJ2-1, with 10 bases aligning to TRBD1. V was clipped by 2 bases and J by 11 bases; unmatched bases: 12. Germline CDR1 SGHAT, CDR2 FQNNGV. The CDR3 extends over 16 amino acids. The CDR3 loop reads CASSLTGGQGNRKQFF. The DNA of the CDR3 is TGTGCCAGCAGCTTAACTGGGGGACAGGGGAATAGAAAGCAGTTCTTC.

The chain employs TRBV28 and TRBJ2-3; 12 nucleotides line up with TRBD2. Germline lookup yields CDR1 MDHEN and CDR2 SYDVKM. The junction had 8 bases not matched to a gene; V was cut back by 2 bases and J by 5 bases. The CDR3 consists of 17 residues. The DNA for the CDR3 is TGTGCCAGCAGTTTAACTATCTCTAGCGGGGGGGGAGATACGCAGTATTTT. It yields the protein CASSLTISSGGGDTQYF.

V usage is TRBV4-3 and J usage is TRBJ1-2; possibly TRBD1 for D (5 bases). The CDR3 loop spans 13 amino acids. The germline V and J ends were trimmed by 4 bases and 4 bases, with 10 bases remaining between them. Germline loops: CDR1 LGHNA, CDR2 YSLEER. CDR3 coding DNA: TGCGCCAGCAGCCTTGACAGAAGCTATGGCTACACCTTC. Protein sequence: CASSLDRSYGYTF.

This clone was counted once. The CDR3 DNA reads as TGTGCCAGTAACCGGGGGGGGGCCTCTGGGGCCAACGTCCTGACTTTC. This translates into CASNRGGASGANVLTF. V gene TRBV19 combines with J gene TRBJ2-6, with TRBD2 matching 8 bases. CDR1 and CDR2 from the germline V gene are LNHDA and SQIVND (reference sequence). Trimming removed 7 bases from V and 0 bases from J; junction bases left unmatched: 5. The CDR3 extends over 16 amino acids.

The chain links TRBV19 to TRBJ1-1; 7 nucleotides agree with TRBD1. Per germline, CDR1 LNHDA and CDR2 SQIVND (reference sequence). The CDR3 has 13 residues. V lost 5 bases and J lost 10; bases outside the gene matches: 10. CDR3 sequence (DNA): TGTGCCAGTAGTCCGACAGGGAGAAGAGTAGCTTTCTTT. Protein sequence: CASSPTGRRVAFF.

This clone was seen a single time. The CDR3 DNA sequence: TGTGCCAGCTCACCTTTAGTAGGGGCCTCGTTCGAGCAGTACTTC. This encodes CASSPLVGASFEQYF. J is TRBJ2-7 and V is TRBV18, with D possibly matching TRBD1 (5 bases). The CDR3 covers 15 residues. V shed 3 bases and J shed 6 bases, with 18 bases lying between them. Germline loops: CDR1 KGHSH, CDR2 LQKENI.

This rearrangement joins TRBV4-1 to TRBJ2-7; tentatively, D is TRBD1 (5 bases). The CDR3 totals 16 residues. Germline loops: CDR1 MGHRA, CDR2 YSYEKL. Trimming removed 0 bases at V and 3 bases at J, with 15 bases between. The CDR3 spells CASSQDRGRRGYEQYF. In nucleotides, the CDR3 is TGCGCCAGCAGCCAAGATCGTGGCAGAAGGGGCTACGAGCAGTACTTC.

The chain employs TRBV6-4 and TRBJ2-2; D not resolved. Trimming took 7 bases from V and 7 from J, leaving 13 bases between them. The CDR3 runs 13 residues. CDR1 MRHNA and CDR2 SNTAGT come from the germline V gene. Here the CDR3 DNA reads TGTGCCAGCACTCGAAACCACAGCGGGGAGCTGTTTTTT. It encodes CASTRNHSGELFF.

V is TRBV4-3 and J is TRBJ2-2; 7 bases align to TRBD2. J gave up 7 bases and V 0 bases, and 17 bases lay outside the gene matches. Per germline, CDR1 LGHNA and CDR2 YSLEER. The CDR3 consists of 19 residues. CDR3 DNA: TGCGCCAGCAGCCAAGAACCCACGAGCCGGGGATGGGGGGGCGGGGAGCTGTTTTTT. Translation: CASSQEPTSRGWGGGELFF.

The rearrangement links TRBV6-5 to TRBJ1-2; 8 bases are shared with TRBD1. The CDR3 covers 12 residues. Per the germline V gene, CDR1 is MNHEY and CDR2 is SVGAGI. The ends lost 6 bases at V and 9 bases at J; junction bases unmatched: 6. CDR3 sequence (DNA): TGTGCCAGCAGGGCGGACAGGGTGAGCTACACCTTC. It specifies CASRADRVSYTF.

To note about this clone: At one end the junction does not follow the germline gene, possibly because of a read error. The chain links TRBV7-3 to TRBJ1-1; 8 nucleotides agree with TRBD1. Germline loops: CDR1 SGHTA, CDR2 FQGTGA. The CDR3 is made up of 14 amino acids. The CDR3 protein is CASSVTGGDTEAFF. The DNA for the CDR3 is TGTGCCAGCAGCGTAACAGGGGGAGACACTGAAGCTTTCTTT.

This chain connects TRBV7-9 to TRBJ1-1; TRBD1 aligns across 8 bases. V lost 5 bases, J lost 4 bases, and 3 bases stayed unmatched. The CDR3 totals 13 residues. Germline V gene sequence: CDR1 SEHNR, CDR2 FQNEAQ (reference sequence). The CDR3 loop is CASSVGTGTEAFF. The DNA for the CDR3 is TGTGCCAGCAGCGTCGGGACAGGCACTGAAGCTTTCTTT.

The chain joins TRBV6-1 to TRBJ1-6; D is undetermined. V was cut by 4 bases and J by 0 bases, with 4 bases left in between. CDR1 and CDR2 from the germline V gene are MNHNS and SASEGT. The CDR3 extends over 14 amino acids. The CDR3 region has the DNA TGTGCCAGCAGTGCTAGCTCCTATAATTCACCCCTCCACTTT. This codes for CASSASSYNSPLHF.